The next 10 T cell receptor beta chains were all read from a single sample in a study of blood T cells in healthy people across ages (dated by TCRdb to the mid-2010s). Libraries came from 5' RACE. Sequencing was performed on an Illumina HiSeq 2500. A second roughly 6 to 12 cycle PCR used a sample-barcoded 5' primer and a J-beta primer mix. TCRdb applied fastp at Q25 and MiXCR to the public reads, then kept only in-frame beta chains. Every distinct CDR3 protein forms one entry, paired with its most common genes and DNA. The sample table holds 700,000 to 900,000 distinct CDR3 sequences, of which under 30% were seen once. Around 3% of the sample lies in the top ten. The data were also submitted as part of a second study, on T cells of mothers and their children.

The specimen sequenced was blood. The receptors here all came from a boy aged 10-17 years in good health.

This clonotype has just a few counts. This chain links TRBV7-9 with TRBJ2-3; D is unclear. Germline V gene data show CDR1 as SEHNR and CDR2 as FQNEAQ (reference sequence). V shed 2 bases and J shed 6 bases, with 9 bases lying between them. The CDR3 runs to 13 residues. CDR3 protein: CASSLSALDTQYF. The CDR3 DNA follows: TGTGCCAGCAGCTTATCGGCTTTGGATACGCAGTATTTT.

The genes are TRBV4-2 and TRBJ2-1; 10 nucleotides line up with TRBD2. Germline V gene lookup returns CDR1 LGHNA and CDR2 YNFKEQ. The length of the CDR3 is 18 residues. The V gene end was trimmed by 0 bases and the J gene end by 6 bases; junction bases not matched to a gene: 11. CDR3 sequence reads: CASSQDPLAGGLSNEQFF. For the CDR3, the DNA is TGTGCCAGCAGCCAAGATCCTTTAGCGGGGGGTCTTTCCAATGAGCAGTTCTTC.

This clonotype was detected a few times. The chain employs TRBV7-6 and TRBJ2-5; the D gene is possibly TRBD2 (5 bases). The end of the DNA aligns better with TRBJ2-1, so the J call may be wrong. The CDR3 is made up of 13 amino acids. Germline values: CDR1 SGHVS, CDR2 FNYEAQ. The CDR3 reads CASSLGEGREQFF. CDR3 coding DNA: TGTGCCAGCAGTCTAGGAGAGGGCCGTGAGCAGTTCTTC.

The gene calls are TRBV12-3 or TRBV12-4 and TRBJ2-3, with a tentative D call TRBD1 (5 bases). This CDR3 contains 14 residues. V was clipped by 6 bases and J by 1 base, with 11 bases between them. The CDR3 DNA is TGTGCCAGCAGCCAAGGGGTTGGCACAGATACGCAGTATTTT. It specifies CASSQGVGTDTQYF.

As for this clonotype: An end of the junction differs from the germline gene, which may be a read error. The J gene is TRBJ1-4, the V gene TRBV12-3 or TRBV12-4; the D gene is possibly TRBD1 (6 bases). This CDR3 spans 14 amino acids. The CDR3 DNA sequence: TGTGCCAGCAGTTTCACGGGGGCTAATAAAAAACTGTTTTTT. This codes for CASSFTGANKKLFF.

This rearrangement joins TRBV2 to TRBJ2-3; D possibly uses TRBD1 or TRBD2 (7 bases each). Trimming shortened V by 8 bases and J by 4 bases, and 25 bases separated the two germline ends. CDR3 length equals 17 residues. Germline CDR1 is SNHLY and CDR2 is FYNNEI. In DNA, the CDR3 is TGTGCCAGCTTGTTTCGGGGAGGGGGCATTAGTTCAGATACGCAGTATTTT. It encodes CASLFRGGGISSDTQYF. Together with reference TRBV2 and TRBJ2-3, the CDR3 gives the full variable domain: EPEVTQTPSHQVTQMGQEVILRCVPISNHLYFYWYRQILGQKVEFLVSFYNNEISEKSEIFDDQFSVERPDGSNFTLKIRSTKLEDSAMYFCASLFRGGGISSDTQYFGPGTRLTVL.

The chain couples TRBV7-9 to TRBJ1-4; 9 positions agree with TRBD1. The CDR3 runs to 15 residues. With V trimmed by 4 bases and J by 3 bases, 3 bases remained unmatched. Germline CDR1 and CDR2: SEHNR and FQNEAQ (reference sequence). The DNA for the CDR3 is TGTGCCAGCAGCTCCCGGGACAGGGCTAATGAAAAACTGTTTTTT. Translated, it gives CASSSRDRANEKLFF.

The V and J genes are TRBV29-1 and TRBJ2-2; 9 bases are shared with TRBD2. The trim removed 3 bases at V and 0 bases at J, leaving 2 bases unmatched. The CDR3 is 15 residues long. Germline values: CDR1 SQVTM, CDR2 ANQGSEA. The CDR3 region has the DNA TGCAGCGTTGAGGGGACTAGCTCGAACACCGGGGAGCTGTTTTTT. This gives the protein CSVEGTSSNTGELFF.

The chain combines TRBV7-2 with TRBJ1-5, with TRBD1 as a possible D gene (6 bases). Germline V gives CDR1 SGHTA, CDR2 FQGNSA. Trimming stripped 4 bases from V and 1 base from J, with 17 bases between. The CDR3 is 17 residues long. This CDR3 reads CASSSLTWGPSNQPQHF. DNA of the CDR3: TGTGCCAGCAGCTCGCTTACCTGGGGGCCGAGCAATCAGCCCCAGCATTTT.

This chain uses TRBV20-1 with TRBJ2-5, with TRBD2 identical over 10 bases. The CDR3 extends over 16 amino acids. Germline CDR1 DFQATT, CDR2 SNEGSKA (reference sequence). Losses at the gene ends were 0 bases for V and 7 bases for J; bases not matched to a gene: 11. The DNA of the CDR3 is TGCAGTGCTAGAGAGTTGCGGGCTAGCGGGAGAGGGACCCAGTACTTC. The encoded protein is CSARELRASGRGTQYF.